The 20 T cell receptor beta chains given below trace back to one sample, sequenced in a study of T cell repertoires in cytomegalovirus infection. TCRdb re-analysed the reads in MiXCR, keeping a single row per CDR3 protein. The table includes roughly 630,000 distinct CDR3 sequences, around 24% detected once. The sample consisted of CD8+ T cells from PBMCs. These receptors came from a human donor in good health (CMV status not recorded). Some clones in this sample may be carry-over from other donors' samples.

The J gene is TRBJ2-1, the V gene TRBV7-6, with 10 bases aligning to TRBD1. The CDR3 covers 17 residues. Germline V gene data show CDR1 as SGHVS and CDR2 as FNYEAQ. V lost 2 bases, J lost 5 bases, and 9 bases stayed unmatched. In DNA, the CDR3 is TGTGCCAGCAGCTTATACGGCGGGACAGGGGCGCACAATGAGCAGTTCTTC. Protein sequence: CASSLYGGTGAHNEQFF.

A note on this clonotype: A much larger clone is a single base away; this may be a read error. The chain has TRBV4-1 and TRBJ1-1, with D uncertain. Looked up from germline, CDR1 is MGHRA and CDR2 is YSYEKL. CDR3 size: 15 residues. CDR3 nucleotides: TGCACCAGCAGCCAAGAGAGGGCCAGTAACACTGAAGCTTTCTTT. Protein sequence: CTSSQERASNTEAFF.

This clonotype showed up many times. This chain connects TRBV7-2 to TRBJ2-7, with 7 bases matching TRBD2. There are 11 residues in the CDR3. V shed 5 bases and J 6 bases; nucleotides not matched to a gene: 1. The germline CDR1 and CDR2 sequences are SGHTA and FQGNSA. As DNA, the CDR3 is TGTGCCAGCAGCCCGGGGGGCGAGCAGTACTTC. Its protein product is CASSPGGEQYF. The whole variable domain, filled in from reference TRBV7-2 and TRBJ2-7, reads GAGVSQSPSNKVTEKGKDVELRCDPISGHTALYWYRQSLGQGLEFLIYFQGNSAPDKSGLPSDRFSAERTGGSVSTLTIQRTQQEDSAVYLCASSPGGEQYFGPGTRLTVT.

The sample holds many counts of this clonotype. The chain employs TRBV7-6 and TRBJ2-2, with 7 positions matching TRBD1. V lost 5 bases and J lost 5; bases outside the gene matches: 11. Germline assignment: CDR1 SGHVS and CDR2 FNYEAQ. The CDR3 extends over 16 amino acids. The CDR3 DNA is TGTGCCAGCAGCGGTCCGGGACAGATTCCTACCGGGGAGCTGTTTTTT. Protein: CASSGPGQIPTGELFF.

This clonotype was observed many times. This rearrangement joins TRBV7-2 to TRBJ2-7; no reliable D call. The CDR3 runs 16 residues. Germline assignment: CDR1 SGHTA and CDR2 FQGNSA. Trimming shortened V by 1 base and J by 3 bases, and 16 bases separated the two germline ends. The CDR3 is CASSLVTVADLYEQYV. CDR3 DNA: TGTGCCAGCAGCTTAGTCACAGTAGCCGACCTCTACGAGCAGTACGTC.

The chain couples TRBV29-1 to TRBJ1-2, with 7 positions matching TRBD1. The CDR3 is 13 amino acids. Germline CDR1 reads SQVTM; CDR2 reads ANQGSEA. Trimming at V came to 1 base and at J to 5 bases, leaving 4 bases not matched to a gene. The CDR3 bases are TGCAGCGTTGAAGGGGGACAGATATATGGCTACACCTTC. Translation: CSVEGGQIYGYTF.

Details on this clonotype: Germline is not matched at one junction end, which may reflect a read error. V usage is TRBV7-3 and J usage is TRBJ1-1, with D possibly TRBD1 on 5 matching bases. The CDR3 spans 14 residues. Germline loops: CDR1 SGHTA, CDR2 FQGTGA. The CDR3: CTSRKGEGNTEAFF. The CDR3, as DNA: TGTACCAGCAGAAAAGGGGAGGGGAACACTGAAGCTTTCTTT.

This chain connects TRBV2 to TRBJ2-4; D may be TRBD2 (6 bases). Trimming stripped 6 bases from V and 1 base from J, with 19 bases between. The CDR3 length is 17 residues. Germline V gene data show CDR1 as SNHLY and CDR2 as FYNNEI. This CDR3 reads CASRGLKGGPAKNIQYF. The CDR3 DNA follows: TGTGCCAGCAGAGGTTTAAAGGGAGGTCCGGCCAAAAACATTCAGTACTTC.

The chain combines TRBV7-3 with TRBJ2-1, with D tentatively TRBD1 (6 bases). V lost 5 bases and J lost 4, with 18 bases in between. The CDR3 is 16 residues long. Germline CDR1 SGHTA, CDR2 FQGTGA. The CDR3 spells CASSLSGTTTYNEQFF. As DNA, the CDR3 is TGTGCCAGCAGCCTATCCGGGACAACAACTTACAATGAGCAGTTCTTC. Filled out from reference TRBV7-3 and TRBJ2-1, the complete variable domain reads GAGVSQTPSNKVTEKGKYVELRCDPISGHTALYWYRQSLGQGPEFLIYFQGTGAADDSGLPNDRFFAVRPEGSVSTLKIQRTERGDSAVYLCASSLSGTTTYNEQFFGPGTRLTVL.

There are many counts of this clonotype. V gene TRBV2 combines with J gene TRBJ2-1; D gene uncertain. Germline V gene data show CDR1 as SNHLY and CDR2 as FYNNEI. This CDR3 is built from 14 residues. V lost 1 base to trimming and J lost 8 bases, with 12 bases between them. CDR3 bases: TGTGCCAGCAGTGAAGAGACACTGTGGGATGAGCAGTTCTTC. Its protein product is CASSEETLWDEQFF. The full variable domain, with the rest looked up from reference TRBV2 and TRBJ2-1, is EPEVTQTPSHQVTQMGQEVILRCVPISNHLYFYWYRQILGQKVEFLVSFYNNEISEKSEIFDDQFSVERPDGSNFTLKIRSTKLEDSAMYFCASSEETLWDEQFFGPGTRLTVL.

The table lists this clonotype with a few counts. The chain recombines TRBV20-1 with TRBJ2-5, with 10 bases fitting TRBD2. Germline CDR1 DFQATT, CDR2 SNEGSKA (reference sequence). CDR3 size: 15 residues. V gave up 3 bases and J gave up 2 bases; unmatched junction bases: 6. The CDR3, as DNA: TGCAGTGCTAGTAAGCAGCGGGGGGGTCAAGAGACCCAGTACTTC. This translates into CSASKQRGGQETQYF.

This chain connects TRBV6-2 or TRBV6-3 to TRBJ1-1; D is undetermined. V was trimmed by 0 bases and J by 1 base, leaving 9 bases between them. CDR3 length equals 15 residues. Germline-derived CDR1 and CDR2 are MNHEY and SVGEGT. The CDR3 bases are TGTGCCAGCAGTTACTCGGATTACCCGAACACTGAAGCTTTCTTT. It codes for CASSYSDYPNTEAFF.

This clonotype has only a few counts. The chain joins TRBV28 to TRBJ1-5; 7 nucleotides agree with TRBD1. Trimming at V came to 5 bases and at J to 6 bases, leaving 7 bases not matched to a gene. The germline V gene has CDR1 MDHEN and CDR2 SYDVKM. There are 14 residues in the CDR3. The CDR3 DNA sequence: TGTGCCAGCAGTGACTCAGGGGGTGGTCAGCCCCAGCATTTT. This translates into CASSDSGGGQPQHF.

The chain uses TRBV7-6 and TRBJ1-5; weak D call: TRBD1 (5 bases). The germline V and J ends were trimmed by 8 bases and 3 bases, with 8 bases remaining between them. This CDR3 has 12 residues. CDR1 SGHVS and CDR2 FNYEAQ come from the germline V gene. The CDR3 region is CASGAFNQPQHF. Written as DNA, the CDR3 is TGTGCCAGCGGGGCCTTCAATCAGCCCCAGCATTTT.

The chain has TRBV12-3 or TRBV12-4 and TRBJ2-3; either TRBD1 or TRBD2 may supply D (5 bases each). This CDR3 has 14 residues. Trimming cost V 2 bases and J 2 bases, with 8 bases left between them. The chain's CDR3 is CASSLMGVTDTQYF. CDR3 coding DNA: TGTGCCAGCAGTTTAATGGGGGTCACAGATACGCAGTATTTT.

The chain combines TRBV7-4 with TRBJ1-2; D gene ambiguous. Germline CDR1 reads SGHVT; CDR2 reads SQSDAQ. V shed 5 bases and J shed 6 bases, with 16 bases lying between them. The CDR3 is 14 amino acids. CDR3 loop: CASSLGGGQDGYTF. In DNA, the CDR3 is TGTGCCAGCAGCCTAGGAGGAGGGCAGGATGGCTACACCTTC.

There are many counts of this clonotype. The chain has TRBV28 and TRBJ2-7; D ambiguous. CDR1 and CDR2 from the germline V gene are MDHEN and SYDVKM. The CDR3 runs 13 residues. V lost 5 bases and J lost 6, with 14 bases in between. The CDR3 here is CASSPTVLPEQYV. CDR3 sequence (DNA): TGTGCCAGCAGTCCTACCGTTTTGCCCGAGCAGTACGTC.

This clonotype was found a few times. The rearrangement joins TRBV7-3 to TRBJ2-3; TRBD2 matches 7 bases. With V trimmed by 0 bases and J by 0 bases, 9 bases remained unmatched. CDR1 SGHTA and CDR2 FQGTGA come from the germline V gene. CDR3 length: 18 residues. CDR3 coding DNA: TGTGCCAGCAGCTTAACAGCGGTGCGGGGGACTAGCACAGATACGCAGTATTTT. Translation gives CASSLTAVRGTSTDTQYF.

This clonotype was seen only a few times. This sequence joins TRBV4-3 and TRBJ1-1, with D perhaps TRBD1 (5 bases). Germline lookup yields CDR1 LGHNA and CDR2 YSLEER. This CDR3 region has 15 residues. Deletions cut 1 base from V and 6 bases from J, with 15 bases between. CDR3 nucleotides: TGCGCCAGCAGCCAAGCTCGGAGCAGGGACTCTGAAGCTTTCTTT. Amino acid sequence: CASSQARSRDSEAFF.

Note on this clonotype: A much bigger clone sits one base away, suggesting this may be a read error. CDR3 loop: CANSQEEGETEAFF. CDR3 coding DNA: TGTGCCAACAGCCAGGAGGAGGGAGAGACTGAAGCTTTCTTT. The chain employs TRBV7-6 and TRBJ1-1; no clear D gene. The CDR3 totals 14 residues. CDR1 and CDR2 from the germline V gene are SGHVS and FNYEAQ.